This TCR beta chain was obtained from a study of control samples from healthy donors and cancer patients (dated by TCRdb to 2020 to 2021). The library was made by the immunoSEQ multiplex PCR assay. TCRdb holds this immuneACCESS table with in-frame rearrangements only. Some clones are missing; in checked studies, unresolved V genes explain under half, and the rest has no known cause. This sample holds 68,000 or so clones; 75% to 85% were observed only once. The top ten clonotypes cover 15% to 19% of the sample. Worth noting for this clone: Its antigen is unknown. Base qualities were left out, and no much larger clone turns up one base away.

The receptor comes from a man aged 55 to 69 in good health. What was sequenced was blood.

The encoded CDR3 is CASSLEGHGRYNEQFF. The nucleotide sequence is TGTGCCAGCAGCTTAGAGGGCCATGGCCGTTACAATGAGCAGTTCTTC. The rearrangement combines TRBV7-6 with TRBJ2-1; the D gene is unclear. Taken from the germline V gene, the CDR1 and CDR2 loops are SGHVS and FNYEAQ. The CDR3 has 16 amino acids, counting the end cysteine and phenylalanine. The DNA shown is the 48-base CDR3, in frame from base 1. Trimming takes 1 base from V and 4 bases from J, and the germline ends sit 14 bases apart.